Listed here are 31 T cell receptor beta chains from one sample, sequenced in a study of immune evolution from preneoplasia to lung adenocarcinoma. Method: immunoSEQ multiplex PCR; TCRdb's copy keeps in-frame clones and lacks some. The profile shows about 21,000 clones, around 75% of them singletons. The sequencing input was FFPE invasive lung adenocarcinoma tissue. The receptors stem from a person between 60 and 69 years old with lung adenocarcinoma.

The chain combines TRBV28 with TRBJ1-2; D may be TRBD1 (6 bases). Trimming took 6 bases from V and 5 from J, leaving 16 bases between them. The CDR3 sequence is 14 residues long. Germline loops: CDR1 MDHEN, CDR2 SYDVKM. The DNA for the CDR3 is TGTGCCAGCAGCCCGCCTACAGGGATTTATGGCTACACCTTC. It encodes CASSPPTGIYGYTF.

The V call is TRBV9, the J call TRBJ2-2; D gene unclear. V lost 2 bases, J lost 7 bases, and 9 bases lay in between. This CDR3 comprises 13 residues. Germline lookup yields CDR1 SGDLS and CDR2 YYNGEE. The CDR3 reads CASSVSGDGELFF. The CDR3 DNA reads TGTGCCAGCAGCGTCAGTGGTGACGGGGAGCTGTTTTTT. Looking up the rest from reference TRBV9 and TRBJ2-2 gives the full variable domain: DSGVTQTPKHLITATGQRVTLRCSPRSGDLSVYWYQQSLDQGLQFLIQYYNGEERAKGNILERFSAQQFPDLHSELNLSSLELGDSALYFCASSVSGDGELFFGEGSRLTVL.

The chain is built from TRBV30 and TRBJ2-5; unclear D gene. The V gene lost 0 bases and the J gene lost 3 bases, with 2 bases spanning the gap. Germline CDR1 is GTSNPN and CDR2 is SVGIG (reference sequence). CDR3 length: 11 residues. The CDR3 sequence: CAWSVKETQYF. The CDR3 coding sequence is TGTGCCTGGAGTGTAAAAGAGACCCAGTACTTC.

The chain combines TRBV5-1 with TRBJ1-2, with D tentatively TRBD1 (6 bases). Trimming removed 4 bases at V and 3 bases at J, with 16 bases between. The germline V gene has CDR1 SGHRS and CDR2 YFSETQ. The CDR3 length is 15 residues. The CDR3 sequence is CASSLAGGGDYGYTF. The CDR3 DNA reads TGCGCCAGCAGCCTGGCGGGAGGGGGTGACTATGGCTACACCTTC.

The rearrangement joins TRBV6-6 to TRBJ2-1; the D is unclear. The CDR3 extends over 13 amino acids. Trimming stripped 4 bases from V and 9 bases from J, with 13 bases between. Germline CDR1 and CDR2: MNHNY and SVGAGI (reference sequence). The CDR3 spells CASSSPTLGEQFF. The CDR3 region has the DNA TGTGCCAGCAGTTCCCCGACGTTAGGTGAGCAGTTCTTC.

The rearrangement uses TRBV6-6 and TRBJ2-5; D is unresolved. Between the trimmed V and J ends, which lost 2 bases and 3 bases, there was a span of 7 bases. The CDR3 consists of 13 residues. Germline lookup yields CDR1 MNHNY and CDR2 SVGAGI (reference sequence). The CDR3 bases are TGTGCCAGCAGTTACACCGCCAAAGAGACCCAGTACTTC. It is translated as CASSYTAKETQYF.

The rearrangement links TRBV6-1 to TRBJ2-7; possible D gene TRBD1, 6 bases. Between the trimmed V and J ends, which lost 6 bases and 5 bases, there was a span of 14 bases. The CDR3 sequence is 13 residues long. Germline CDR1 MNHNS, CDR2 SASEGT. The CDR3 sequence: CASRFDRRDEQYF. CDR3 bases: TGTGCCAGCAGATTTGACAGGAGAGACGAGCAGTACTTC.

CDR3 region: CASGGLAGRKQFF. The CDR3 DNA is TGTGCCAGCGGGGGACTAGCGGGGCGGAAACAGTTCTTC. This chain joins TRBV2 and TRBJ2-1, with 13 bases matching TRBD2. CDR3 size: 13 residues. CDR1 SNHLY and CDR2 FYNNEI come from the germline V gene. V gave up 8 bases and J gave up 13 bases; unmatched junction bases: 8.

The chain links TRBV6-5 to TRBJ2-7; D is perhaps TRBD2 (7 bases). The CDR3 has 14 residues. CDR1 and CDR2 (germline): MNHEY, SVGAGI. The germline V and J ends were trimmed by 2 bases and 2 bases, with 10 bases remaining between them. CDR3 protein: CASSYRGGPYEQYF. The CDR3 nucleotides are TGTGCCAGCAGTTACAGGGGGGGCCCCTACGAGCAGTACTTC.

The CDR3 region has the DNA TGTGCCAGCAGCTTAACGGGGCAGGCGGAAAAACTGTTTTTT. Residues: CASSLTGQAEKLFF. This chain joins TRBV7-9 and TRBJ1-4; tentative D call: TRBD1 (5 bases). V dropped 2 bases and J dropped 8 bases, with 12 bases sitting between them. The CDR3 contains 14 residues. Per germline, CDR1 SEHNR and CDR2 FQNEAQ (reference sequence).

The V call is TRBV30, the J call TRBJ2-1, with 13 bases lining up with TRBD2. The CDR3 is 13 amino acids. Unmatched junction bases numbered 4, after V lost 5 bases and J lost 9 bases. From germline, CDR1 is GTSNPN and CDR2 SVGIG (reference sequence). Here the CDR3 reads CAWGLAGEGEQFF. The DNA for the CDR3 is TGTGCCTGGGGACTAGCGGGAGAGGGTGAGCAGTTCTTC.

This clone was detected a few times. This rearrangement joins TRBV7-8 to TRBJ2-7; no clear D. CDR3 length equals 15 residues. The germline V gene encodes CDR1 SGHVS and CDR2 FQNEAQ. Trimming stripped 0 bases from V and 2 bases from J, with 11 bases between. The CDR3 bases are TGTGCCAGCAGCTTAGCCCAGGCCCAAACCTACGAGCAGTACTTC. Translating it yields CASSLAQAQTYEQYF.

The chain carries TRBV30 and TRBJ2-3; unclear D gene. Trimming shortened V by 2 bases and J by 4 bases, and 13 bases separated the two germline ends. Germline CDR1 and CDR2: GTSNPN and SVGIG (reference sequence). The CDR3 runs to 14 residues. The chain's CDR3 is CAWSLQVPPDTQYF. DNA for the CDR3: TGTGCCTGGAGTTTACAAGTCCCCCCAGATACGCAGTATTTT.

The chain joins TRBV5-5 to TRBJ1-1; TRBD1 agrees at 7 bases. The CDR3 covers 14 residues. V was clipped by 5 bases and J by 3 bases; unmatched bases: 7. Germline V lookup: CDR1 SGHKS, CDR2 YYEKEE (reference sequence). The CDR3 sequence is CASRATGQHTEAFF. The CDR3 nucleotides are TGTGCCAGCAGGGCCACGGGACAGCACACTGAAGCTTTCTTT.

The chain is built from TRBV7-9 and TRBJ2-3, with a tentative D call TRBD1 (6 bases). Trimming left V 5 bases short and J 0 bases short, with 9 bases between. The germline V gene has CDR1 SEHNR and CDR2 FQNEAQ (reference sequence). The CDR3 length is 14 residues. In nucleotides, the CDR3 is TGTGCCAGCAGCCGACAGGTTAGCACAGATACGCAGTATTTT. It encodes CASSRQVSTDTQYF. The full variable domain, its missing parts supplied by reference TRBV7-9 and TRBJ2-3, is DTGVSQNPRHKITKRGQNVTFRCDPISEHNRLYWYRQTLGQGPEFLTYFQNEAQLEKSRLLSDRFSAERPKGSFSTLEIQRTEQGDSAMYLCASSRQVSTDTQYFGPGTRLTVL.

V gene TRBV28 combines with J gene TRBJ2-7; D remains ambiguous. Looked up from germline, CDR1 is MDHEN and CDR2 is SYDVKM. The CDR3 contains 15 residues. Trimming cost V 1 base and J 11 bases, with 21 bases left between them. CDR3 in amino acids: CASSLSPRKASSEYF. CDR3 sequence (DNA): TGTGCCAGCAGTTTATCCCCTCGCAAAGCCAGCTCGGAGTACTTC.

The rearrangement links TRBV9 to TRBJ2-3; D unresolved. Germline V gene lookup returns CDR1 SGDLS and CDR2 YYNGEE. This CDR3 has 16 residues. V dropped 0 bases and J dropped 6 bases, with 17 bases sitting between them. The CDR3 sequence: CASSVAKGLPSDTQYF. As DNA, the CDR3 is TGTGCCAGCAGCGTAGCTAAGGGCCTGCCATCGGATACGCAGTATTTT. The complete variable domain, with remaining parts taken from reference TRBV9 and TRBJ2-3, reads DSGVTQTPKHLITATGQRVTLRCSPRSGDLSVYWYQQSLDQGLQFLIQYYNGEERAKGNILERFSAQQFPDLHSELNLSSLELGDSALYFCASSVAKGLPSDTQYFGPGTRLTVL.

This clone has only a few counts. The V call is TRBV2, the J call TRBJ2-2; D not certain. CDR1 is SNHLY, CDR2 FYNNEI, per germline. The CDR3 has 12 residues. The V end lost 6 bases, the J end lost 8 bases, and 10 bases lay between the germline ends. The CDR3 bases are TGTGCCAGCAGAGACATTTCAGGGGAGCTGTTTTTT. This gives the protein CASRDISGELFF.

The CDR3 coding sequence is TGTGCCAGTAGTATAGATAACCGGCCCTTAGGGGGCTACACCTTC. As protein: CASSIDNRPLGGYTF. The chain recombines TRBV19 with TRBJ1-2; D unclear. This CDR3 is 15 amino acids long. CDR1 LNHDA and CDR2 SQIVND come from the germline V gene (reference sequence). Trimming removed 0 bases from V and 8 bases from J, with 16 bases in between. Full variable domain (remainder filled in from reference TRBV19 and TRBJ1-2): DGGITQSPKYLFRKEGQNVTLSCEQNLNHDAMYWYRQDPGQGLRLIYYSQIVNDFQKGDIAEGYSVSREKKESFPLTVTSAQKNPTAFYLCASSIDNRPLGGYTFGSGTRLTVV.

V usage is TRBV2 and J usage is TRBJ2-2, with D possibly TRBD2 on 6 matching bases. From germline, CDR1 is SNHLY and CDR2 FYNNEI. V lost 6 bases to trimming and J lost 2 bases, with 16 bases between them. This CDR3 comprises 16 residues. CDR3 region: CASSGQRETNTGELFF. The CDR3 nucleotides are TGTGCCAGCAGCGGGCAACGGGAGACTAACACCGGGGAGCTGTTTTTT.

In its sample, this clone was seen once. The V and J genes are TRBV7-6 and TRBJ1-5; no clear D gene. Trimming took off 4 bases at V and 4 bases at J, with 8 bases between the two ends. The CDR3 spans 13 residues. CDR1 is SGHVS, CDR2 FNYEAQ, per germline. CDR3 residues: CASSSQRNQPQHF. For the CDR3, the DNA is TGTGCCAGCAGCTCACAGCGAAATCAGCCCCAGCATTTT.

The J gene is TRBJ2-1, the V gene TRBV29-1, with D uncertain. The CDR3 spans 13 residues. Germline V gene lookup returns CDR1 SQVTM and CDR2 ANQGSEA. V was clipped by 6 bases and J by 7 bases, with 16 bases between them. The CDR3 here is CSVRSRGPNEQFF. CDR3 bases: TGCAGCGTAAGAAGTAGAGGCCCGAATGAGCAGTTCTTC.

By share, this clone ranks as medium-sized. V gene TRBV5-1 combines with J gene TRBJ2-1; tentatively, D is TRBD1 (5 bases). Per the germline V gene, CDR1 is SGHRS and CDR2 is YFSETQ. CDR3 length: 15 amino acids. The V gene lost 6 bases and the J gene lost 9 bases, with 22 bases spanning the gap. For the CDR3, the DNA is TGCGCCAGCAATGAGGTAGCCAGAATTGACAGTGAGCAGTTCTTC. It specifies CASNEVARIDSEQFF.

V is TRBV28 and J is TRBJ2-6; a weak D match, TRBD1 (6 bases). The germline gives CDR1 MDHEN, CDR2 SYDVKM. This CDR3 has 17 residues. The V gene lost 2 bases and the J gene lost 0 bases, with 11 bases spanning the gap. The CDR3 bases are TGTGCCAGCAGTTTAGACAGGTTATACTCTGGGGCCAACGTCCTGACTTTC. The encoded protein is CASSLDRLYSGANVLTF.

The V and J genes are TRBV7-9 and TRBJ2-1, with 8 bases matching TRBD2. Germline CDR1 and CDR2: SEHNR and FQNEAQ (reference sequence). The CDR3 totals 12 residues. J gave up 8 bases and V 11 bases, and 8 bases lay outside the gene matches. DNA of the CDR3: TGTGCCTCCCGGGCTAGCGGGTATGAGCAGTTCTTC. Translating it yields CASRASGYEQFF.

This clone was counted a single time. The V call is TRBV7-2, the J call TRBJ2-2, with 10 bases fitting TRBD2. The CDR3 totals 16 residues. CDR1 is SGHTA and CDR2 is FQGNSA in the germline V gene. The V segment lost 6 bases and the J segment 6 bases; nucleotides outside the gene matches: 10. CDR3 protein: CASRALAGVNAGELFF. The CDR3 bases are TGTGCCAGCAGGGCCCTAGCGGGAGTTAACGCCGGGGAGCTGTTTTTT.

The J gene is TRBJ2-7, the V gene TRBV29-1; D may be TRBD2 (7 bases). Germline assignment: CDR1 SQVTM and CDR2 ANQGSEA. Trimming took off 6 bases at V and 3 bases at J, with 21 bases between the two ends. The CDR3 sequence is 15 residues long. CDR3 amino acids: CSVGGLPGRDYEQYF. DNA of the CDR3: TGCAGCGTCGGGGGGCTTCCAGGCCGCGACTACGAGCAGTACTTC.

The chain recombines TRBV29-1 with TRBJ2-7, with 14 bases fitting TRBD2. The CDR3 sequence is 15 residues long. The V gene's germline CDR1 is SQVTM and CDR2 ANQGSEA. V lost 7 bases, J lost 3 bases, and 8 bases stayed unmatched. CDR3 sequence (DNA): TGCAGCGCTCAAACCGGGACTAGCGGGAGCTACGAGCAGTACTTC. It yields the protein CSAQTGTSGSYEQYF.

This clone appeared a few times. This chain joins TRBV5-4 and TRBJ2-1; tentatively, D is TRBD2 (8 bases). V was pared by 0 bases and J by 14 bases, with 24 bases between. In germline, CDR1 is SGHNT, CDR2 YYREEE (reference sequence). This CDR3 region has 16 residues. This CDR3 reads CASSLEEGTRGREEFF. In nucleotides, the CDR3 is TGTGCCAGCAGCTTGGAAGAAGGGACTAGGGGGCGGGAGGAGTTCTTC.

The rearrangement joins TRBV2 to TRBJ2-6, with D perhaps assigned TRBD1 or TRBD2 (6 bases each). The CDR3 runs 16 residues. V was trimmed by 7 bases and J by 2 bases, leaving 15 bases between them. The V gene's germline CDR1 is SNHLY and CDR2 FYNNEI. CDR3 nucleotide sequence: TGTGCCAGCAAGTGGACGAGGGGGGCTGGGGCCAACGTCCTGACTTTC. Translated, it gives CASKWTRGAGANVLTF.

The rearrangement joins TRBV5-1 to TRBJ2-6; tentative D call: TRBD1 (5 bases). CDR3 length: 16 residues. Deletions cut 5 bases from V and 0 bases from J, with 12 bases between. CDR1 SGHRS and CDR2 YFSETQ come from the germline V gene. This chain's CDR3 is CASSLTAFSGANVLTF. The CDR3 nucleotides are TGCGCCAGCAGTCTGACAGCCTTCTCTGGGGCCAACGTCCTGACTTTC. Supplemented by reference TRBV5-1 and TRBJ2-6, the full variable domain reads KAGVTQTPRYLIKTRGQQVTLSCSPISGHRSVSWYQQTPGQGLQFLFEYFSETQRNKGNFPGRFSGRQFSNSRSEMNVSTLELGDSALYLCASSLTAFSGANVLTFGAGSRLTVL.